This passage covers 25 T cell receptor beta chains from one sample sequenced in a study of human T cells and chemical hapten exposure. Time point described: patch test 1, 2 weeks after DPC sensitization. Treatment defined: therapeutic diphenylcyclopropenone sensitization with weekly scalp DPC. MiXCR, run by TCRdb on the RACE reads, gives a single entry per CDR3 protein. The sample has roughly 160,000 distinct CDR3 sequences; 14% are singletons. The material was whole blood, obtained in connection with sensitization to the hapten diphenylcyclopropenone (DPC). These receptors were obtained from a woman aged 30 to 39 with alopecia areata. Some clones in this sample may be carry-over from other donors' samples.

Notes on this clonotype: Being one base from a much bigger clone, this may be a read error. This chain links TRBV5-4 with TRBJ2-7; D perhaps matches TRBD1 (6 bases). This CDR3 is 11 amino acids long. Trimming pared 3 bases from V and 7 bases from J, leaving 8 bases between. CDR1 is SGHNT and CDR2 is YYREEE in the germline V gene (reference sequence). The CDR3 is CASSSGTEQYF. CDR3 bases: TGTGCCAGCAGCTCCGGGACAGAGCAGTACTTC.

This clonotype was observed a handful of times. This chain connects TRBV7-2 to TRBJ2-3; D gene ambiguous. Germline loops: CDR1 SGHTA, CDR2 FQGNSA. V lost 5 bases, J lost 0 bases, and 6 bases lay in between. This CDR3 is built from 13 residues. CDR3 protein: CASSIKSTDTQYF. CDR3 bases: TGTGCCAGCAGCATAAAGAGCACAGATACGCAGTATTTT.

This clonotype came up many times. This chain connects TRBV7-9 to TRBJ2-3; 9 bases line up with TRBD2. Unmatched junction bases numbered 3, after V lost 4 bases and J lost 10 bases. The CDR3 consists of 12 residues. CDR1 is SEHNR, CDR2 FQNEAQ, per germline (reference sequence). The CDR3 spells CASSSSGMPQYF. Here the CDR3 DNA reads TGTGCCAGCAGCTCTAGCGGGATGCCGCAGTATTTT. The complete variable domain, with remaining parts taken from reference TRBV7-9 and TRBJ2-3, reads DTGVSQNPRHKITKRGQNVTFRCDPISEHNRLYWYRQTLGQGPEFLTYFQNEAQLEKSRLLSDRFSAERPKGSFSTLEIQRTEQGDSAMYLCASSSSGMPQYFGPGTRLTVL.

The J gene is TRBJ1-1, the V gene TRBV24-1; D is ambiguous. Trimming cost V 5 bases and J 7 bases, with 13 bases left between them. The CDR3 spans 13 residues. CDR1 KGHDR and CDR2 SFDVKD come from the germline V gene. This CDR3 is CATSAFGGREAFF. Here the CDR3 DNA reads TGTGCCACCAGTGCGTTCGGCGGCCGTGAAGCTTTCTTT.

This clonotype occurred a few times. V and J are TRBV12-3 or TRBV12-4 and TRBJ1-1, with 8 bases aligning to TRBD1. V lost 5 bases, J lost 0 bases, and 8 bases stayed unmatched. CDR3 length: 16 amino acids. The CDR3 region is CASSPETGALNTEAFF. CDR3 DNA: TGTGCCAGCAGTCCCGAGACAGGGGCCTTGAACACTGAAGCTTTCTTT.

The CDR3 DNA sequence: TGTGCCAGCAGCCAAAGCGGGGTGAGTGAAGCTTTCTTT. Amino acid sequence: CASSQSGVSEAFF. The rearrangement joins TRBV3-1 to TRBJ1-1; D gene unclear. V lost 2 bases and J lost 7, with 11 bases in between. Per germline, CDR1 LGHDT and CDR2 YNNKEL (reference sequence). This CDR3 contains 13 residues.

V is TRBV3-1 and J is TRBJ1-3, with 7 bases that match TRBD1. V shed 1 base, J shed 2 bases, and the junction held 5 bases outside the gene matches. CDR3 length: 16 residues. CDR1 is LGHDT and CDR2 is YNNKEL in the germline V gene (reference sequence). Here the CDR3 DNA reads TGTGCCAGCAGCCAAGGTTTGACAGGGCCTGGAAACACCATATATTTT. Its protein is CASSQGLTGPGNTIYF.

The chain joins TRBV18 to TRBJ2-2; D possibly corresponds to TRBD1 (6 bases). The CDR3 covers 14 residues. Germline CDR1 is KGHSH and CDR2 is LQKENI. Trimming cost V 2 bases and J 2 bases, with 6 bases left between them. CDR3 region: CASSPGTNTGELFF. The CDR3 DNA is TGTGCCAGCTCACCAGGGACAAACACCGGGGAGCTGTTTTTT. The full variable domain, in which reference TRBV18 and TRBJ2-2 provide the parts outside the CDR3, is NAGVMQNPRHLVRRRGQEARLRCSPMKGHSHVYWYRQLPEEGLKFMVYLQKENIIDESGMPKERFSAEFPKEGPSILRIQQVVRGDSAAYFCASSPGTNTGELFFGEGSRLTVL.

At least ten counts were recorded for this clonotype. This chain connects TRBV7-2 to TRBJ2-7, with D hard to call. V was clipped by 6 bases and J by 4 bases, with 10 bases between them. The CDR3 is 12 residues long. The germline gives CDR1 SGHTA, CDR2 FQGNSA. The CDR3 loop is CASSNFRYEQYF. The CDR3 DNA reads TGTGCCAGCAGTAACTTTCGATACGAGCAGTACTTC. The full variable domain, rest sourced from reference TRBV7-2 and TRBJ2-7, is GAGVSQSPSNKVTEKGKDVELRCDPISGHTALYWYRQSLGQGLEFLIYFQGNSAPDKSGLPSDRFSAERTGGSVSTLTIQRTQQEDSAVYLCASSNFRYEQYFGPGTRLTVT.

This chain links TRBV5-1 with TRBJ2-3; TRBD1 matches 9 bases. J gave up 4 bases and V 0 bases, and 3 bases lay outside the gene matches. This CDR3 spans 15 amino acids. Germline V lookup: CDR1 SGHRS, CDR2 YFSETQ. DNA for the CDR3: TGCGCCAGCAGCTTGGAGGGACAGGGCCCAGATACGCAGTATTTT. The encoded protein is CASSLEGQGPDTQYF.

V usage is TRBV7-9 and J usage is TRBJ1-4, with D hard to call. The CDR3 sequence is 14 residues long. Germline assignment: CDR1 SEHNR and CDR2 FQNEAQ (reference sequence). V was pared by 8 bases and J by 5 bases, with 15 bases between. The CDR3, as DNA: TGTGCCAGCCAGGAAGGGCAGTTAAATGAAAAACTGTTTTTT. Its translation: CASQEGQLNEKLFF.

The rearrangement links TRBV20-1 to TRBJ2-7; 8 bases map to TRBD1. Germline CDR1 and CDR2: DFQATT and SNEGSKA (reference sequence). CDR3 length: 14 residues. The J segment lost 2 bases and the V segment lost 0 bases, leaving 3 bases of the junction unmatched. The CDR3 DNA follows: TGCAGTGCTAGAGATAGGGACAGGCCCTACGAGCAGTACTTC. Encoded protein: CSARDRDRPYEQYF.

This clonotype came up many times. The V and J genes are TRBV20-1 and TRBJ2-3; 10 bases align to TRBD2. The germline V gene encodes CDR1 DFQATT and CDR2 SNEGSKA (reference sequence). The CDR3 is 14 amino acids. The trim removed 2 bases at V and 2 bases at J, leaving 1 base unmatched. Here the CDR3 DNA reads TGCAGTGCTAGACTAGCGGGGGTCACAGATACGCAGTATTTT. As protein: CSARLAGVTDTQYF.

This clonotype was recorded a few times. The V call is TRBV20-1, the J call TRBJ2-2; D not certain. Trimming pared 7 bases from V and 0 bases from J, leaving 9 bases between. The CDR3 loop spans 13 amino acids. The V gene's germline CDR1 is DFQATT and CDR2 SNEGSKA (reference sequence). The CDR3 DNA reads TGCAGTGGCCTTTTAGCGAACACCGGGGAGCTGTTTTTT. Protein product: CSGLLANTGELFF.

This clonotype turned up a few times. This sequence joins TRBV20-1 and TRBJ2-7; 8 bases are shared with TRBD2. V gave up 0 bases and J gave up 1 base; unmatched junction bases: 5. Looked up from germline, CDR1 is DFQATT and CDR2 is SNEGSKA (reference sequence). The CDR3 sequence is 15 residues long. CDR3 residues: CSARDQLAASYEQYF. CDR3 bases: TGCAGTGCTAGAGATCAACTAGCGGCATCCTACGAGCAGTACTTC.

The CDR3 DNA reads TGTGCCAGCAGTCCCGGACAGGGGGAGTCCATAGGTTCACCCCTCCACTTT. This gives the protein CASSPGQGESIGSPLHF. This chain connects TRBV28 to TRBJ1-6, with 10 bases fitting TRBD1. Trimming removed 5 bases from V and 9 bases from J; junction bases left unmatched: 13. CDR3 size: 17 residues. CDR1 and CDR2 from the germline V gene are MDHEN and SYDVKM.

In this sample, this clonotype turned up a few times. The chain joins TRBV6-2 or TRBV6-3 to TRBJ2-1, with D tentatively TRBD2 (6 bases). V dropped 2 bases and J dropped 4 bases, with 12 bases sitting between them. The CDR3 contains 15 residues. CDR1 is MNHEY and CDR2 is SVGEGT in the germline V gene. The CDR3: CASSYGGGFYNEQFF. Here the CDR3 DNA reads TGTGCCAGCAGTTACGGTGGGGGGTTTTACAATGAGCAGTTCTTC.

This clonotype was seen many times. The chain links TRBV6-1 to TRBJ1-1, with 10 bases fitting TRBD1. This CDR3 spans 15 amino acids. Germline V gene lookup returns CDR1 MNHNS and CDR2 SASEGT. V lost 4 bases to trimming and J lost 5 bases; unmatched junction nucleotides: 7. The CDR3 spells CASSGQGAAWTEAFF. Here the CDR3 DNA reads TGTGCCAGCAGTGGACAGGGGGCGGCGTGGACTGAAGCTTTCTTT.

This clonotype was seen a few times. V gene TRBV12-5 combines with J gene TRBJ1-3, with 7 bases fitting TRBD1. This CDR3 spans 18 amino acids. Germline loops: CDR1 LGHNT, CDR2 FRNRAP. V lost 5 bases to trimming and J lost 3 bases; unmatched junction nucleotides: 16. The CDR3 region is CASGPRAPRGADGNTIYF. Written as DNA, the CDR3 is TGTGCTAGTGGTCCGAGGGCCCCCAGGGGGGCTGATGGAAACACCATATATTTT.

This clonotype was seen a few times. The V and J genes are TRBV18 and TRBJ1-1; 9 positions match TRBD1. The germline V gene has CDR1 KGHSH and CDR2 LQKENI. The CDR3 totals 16 residues. The J segment lost 0 bases and the V segment lost 0 bases, leaving 2 bases of the junction unmatched. The CDR3 here is CASSPPGQGLNTEAFF. The CDR3 DNA reads as TGTGCCAGCTCACCACCGGGACAGGGACTGAACACTGAAGCTTTCTTT.

The chain links TRBV7-2 to TRBJ2-5; 7 nucleotides align to TRBD2. CDR3 size: 15 residues. V was clipped by 5 bases and J by 9 bases; unmatched bases: 15. The germline V gene encodes CDR1 SGHTA and CDR2 FQGNSA. The CDR3 bases are TGTGCCAGCAGCCCCGAGGCGCGGGGGTCCGCGGCCCAGTACTTC. This sequence encodes CASSPEARGSAAQYF.

This clonotype was found a few times. The rearrangement joins TRBV7-8 to TRBJ1-1; D gene uncertain. The CDR3 has 13 residues. Trimming took off 5 bases at V and 3 bases at J, with 10 bases between the two ends. Germline V gene data show CDR1 as SGHVS and CDR2 as FQNEAQ. CDR3 sequence reads: CASSPQRDTEAFF. Written as DNA, the CDR3 is TGTGCCAGCAGCCCCCAGAGGGACACTGAAGCTTTCTTT.

The rearrangement joins TRBV5-6 to TRBJ2-7, with a tentative D call TRBD1 (6 bases). The germline gives CDR1 SGHDT, CDR2 YYEEEE. Trimming took off 2 bases at V and 0 bases at J, with 12 bases between the two ends. The CDR3 runs to 15 residues. CDR3 sequence: CASSFRGPGSYEQYF. CDR3 in DNA: TGTGCCAGCAGCTTCAGGGGCCCTGGCTCCTACGAGCAGTACTTC.

The genes are TRBV7-2 and TRBJ2-3; 12 bases map to TRBD2. The CDR3 loop spans 16 amino acids. CDR1 is SGHTA and CDR2 is FQGNSA in the germline V gene. V lost 5 bases, J lost 5 bases, and 8 bases stayed unmatched. The CDR3 sequence is CASSISSGRAQDTQYF. The CDR3 DNA reads as TGTGCCAGCAGCATATCTAGCGGGAGGGCGCAAGATACGCAGTATTTT.

The V call is TRBV30, the J call TRBJ1-4; D is ambiguous. This CDR3 spans 17 amino acids. V lost 0 bases, J lost 8 bases, and 22 bases lay in between. Germline CDR1 GTSNPN, CDR2 SVGIG (reference sequence). The CDR3 is CAWSVSRVPGPDEKLFF. DNA of the CDR3: TGTGCCTGGAGTGTGAGTAGGGTTCCGGGCCCGGACGAAAAACTGTTTTTT.